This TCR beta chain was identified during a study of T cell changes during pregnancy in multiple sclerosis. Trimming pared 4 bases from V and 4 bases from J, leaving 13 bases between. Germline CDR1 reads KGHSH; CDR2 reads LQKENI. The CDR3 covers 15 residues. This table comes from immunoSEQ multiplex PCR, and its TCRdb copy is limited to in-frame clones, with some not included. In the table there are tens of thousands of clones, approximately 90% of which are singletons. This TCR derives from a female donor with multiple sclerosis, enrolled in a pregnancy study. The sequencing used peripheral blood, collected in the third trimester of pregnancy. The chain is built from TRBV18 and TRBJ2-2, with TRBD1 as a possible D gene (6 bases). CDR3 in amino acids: CASSRQAPATGELFF. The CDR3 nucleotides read TGTGCCAGCTCACGACAGGCCCCGGCCACCGGGGAGCTGTTTTTT.